This T cell receptor (beta chain) appears in the sequencing data of a study of T-cell reconstitution after alpha-beta-depleted transplantation in children. This sample's TCRbeta library carried unique molecular identifier barcodes. MiXCR, applied by TCRdb to the PCR reads, yields one record per CDR3 protein. The table has about 500,000 distinct CDR3 sequences, 30% to 35% seen once. Deletions cut 1 base from V and 0 bases from J, with 19 bases between. Germline CDR1 reads DFQATT; CDR2 reads SNEGSKA (reference sequence). The CDR3 is 17 amino acids. This receptor was taken from a human donor who donated a stem cell graft to a child with aplastic anemia. The input for sequencing was PBMCs from the stem cell graft donor, taken from the stem cell graft. J is TRBJ2-7 and V is TRBV20-1; TRBD1 is a possible D gene (7 bases). This CDR3 is CSARGGGGAGGSYEQYF. The CDR3 DNA is TGCAGTGCTAGAGGCGGAGGCGGGGCAGGGGGCTCCTACGAGCAGTACTTC.